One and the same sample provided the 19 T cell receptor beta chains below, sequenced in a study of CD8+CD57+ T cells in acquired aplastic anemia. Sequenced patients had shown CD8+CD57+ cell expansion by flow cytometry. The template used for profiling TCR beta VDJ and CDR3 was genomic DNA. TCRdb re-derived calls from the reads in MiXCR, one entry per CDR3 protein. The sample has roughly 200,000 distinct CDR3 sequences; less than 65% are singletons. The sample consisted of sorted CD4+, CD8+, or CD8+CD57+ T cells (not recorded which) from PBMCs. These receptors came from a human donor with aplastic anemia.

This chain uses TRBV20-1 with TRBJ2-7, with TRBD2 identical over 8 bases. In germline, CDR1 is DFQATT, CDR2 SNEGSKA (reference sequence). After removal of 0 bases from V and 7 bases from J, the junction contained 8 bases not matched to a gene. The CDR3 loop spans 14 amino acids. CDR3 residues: CSARELAVSNEQYF. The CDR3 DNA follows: TGCAGTGCTAGAGAACTAGCGGTTTCTAATGAGCAGTACTTC.

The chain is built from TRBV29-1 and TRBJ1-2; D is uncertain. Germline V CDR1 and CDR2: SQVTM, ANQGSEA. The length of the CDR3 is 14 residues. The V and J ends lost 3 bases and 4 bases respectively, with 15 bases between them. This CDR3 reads CSVDRHTDLYGYTF. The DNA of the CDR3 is TGCAGCGTTGACCGTCACACAGACCTCTATGGCTACACCTTC.

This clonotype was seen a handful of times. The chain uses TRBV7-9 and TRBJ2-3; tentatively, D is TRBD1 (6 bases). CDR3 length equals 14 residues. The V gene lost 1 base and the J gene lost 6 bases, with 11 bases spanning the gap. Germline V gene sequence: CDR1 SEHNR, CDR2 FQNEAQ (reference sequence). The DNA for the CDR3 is TGTGCCAGCAGCTTAGTACAGGGTAGGGATACGCAGTATTTT. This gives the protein CASSLVQGRDTQYF.

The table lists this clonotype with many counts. CDR3 coding DNA: TGTGCCAGTAGTATGGACTCCCTCGGAGATACGCAGTATTTT. It encodes CASSMDSLGDTQYF. The rearrangement links TRBV19 to TRBJ2-3; perhaps TRBD2 as D (5 bases). From germline, CDR1 is LNHDA and CDR2 SQIVND (reference sequence). The CDR3 contains 14 residues. Trimming removed 3 bases at V and 5 bases at J, with 12 bases between.

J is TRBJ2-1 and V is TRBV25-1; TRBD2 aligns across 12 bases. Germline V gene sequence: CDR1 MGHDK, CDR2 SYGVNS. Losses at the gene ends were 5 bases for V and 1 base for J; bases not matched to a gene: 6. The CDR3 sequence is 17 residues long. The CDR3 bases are TGTGCCAGCAGTCGTCTAGCGGGGGGGCCTTCCTACAATGAGCAGTTCTTC. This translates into CASSRLAGGPSYNEQFF.

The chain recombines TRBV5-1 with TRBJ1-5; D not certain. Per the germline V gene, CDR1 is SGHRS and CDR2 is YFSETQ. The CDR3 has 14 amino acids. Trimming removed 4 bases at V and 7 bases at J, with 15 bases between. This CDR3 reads CASSPTEAGQPQHF. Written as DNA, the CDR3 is TGCGCCAGCAGCCCCACTGAGGCTGGACAGCCCCAGCATTTT. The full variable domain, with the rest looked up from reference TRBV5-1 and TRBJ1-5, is KAGVTQTPRYLIKTRGQQVTLSCSPISGHRSVSWYQQTPGQGLQFLFEYFSETQRNKGNFPGRFSGRQFSNSRSEMNVSTLELGDSALYLCASSPTEAGQPQHFGDGTRLSIL.

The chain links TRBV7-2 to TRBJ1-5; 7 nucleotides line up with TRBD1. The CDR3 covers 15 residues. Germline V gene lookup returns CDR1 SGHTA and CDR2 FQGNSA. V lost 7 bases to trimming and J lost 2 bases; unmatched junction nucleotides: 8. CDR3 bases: TGTGCCAGCAAACAGGGGCCCGAGGGCAATCAGCCCCAGCATTTT. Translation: CASKQGPEGNQPQHF.

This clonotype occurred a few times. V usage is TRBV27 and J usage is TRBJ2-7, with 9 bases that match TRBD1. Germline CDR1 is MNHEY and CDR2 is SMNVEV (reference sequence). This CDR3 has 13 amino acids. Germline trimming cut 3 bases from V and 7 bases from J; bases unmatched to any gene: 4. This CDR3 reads CASSLDRGREQYF. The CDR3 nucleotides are TGTGCCAGCAGTTTGGACAGGGGAAGAGAGCAGTACTTC.

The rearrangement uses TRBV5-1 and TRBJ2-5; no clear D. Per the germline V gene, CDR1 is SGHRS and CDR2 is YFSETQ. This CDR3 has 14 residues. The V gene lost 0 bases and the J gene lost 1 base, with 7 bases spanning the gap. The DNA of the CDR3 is TGCGCCAGCAGCTTGGGGCAGGCCCAAGAGACCCAGTACTTC. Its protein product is CASSLGQAQETQYF. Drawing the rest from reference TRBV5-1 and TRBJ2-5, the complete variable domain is KAGVTQTPRYLIKTRGQQVTLSCSPISGHRSVSWYQQTPGQGLQFLFEYFSETQRNKGNFPGRFSGRQFSNSRSEMNVSTLELGDSALYLCASSLGQAQETQYFGPGTRLLVL.

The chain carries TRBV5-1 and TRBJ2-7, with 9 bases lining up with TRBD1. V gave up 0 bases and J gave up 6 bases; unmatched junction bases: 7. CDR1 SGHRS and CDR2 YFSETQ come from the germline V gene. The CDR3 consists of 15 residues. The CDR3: CASSLEQGALTEQYF. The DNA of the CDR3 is TGCGCCAGCAGCTTGGAACAGGGGGCCCTAACCGAGCAGTACTTC.

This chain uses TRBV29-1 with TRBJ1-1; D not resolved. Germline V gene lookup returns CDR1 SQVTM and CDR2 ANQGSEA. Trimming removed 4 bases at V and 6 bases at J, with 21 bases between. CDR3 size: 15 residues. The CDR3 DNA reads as TGCAGCGTTGTTTATCTTGGAGACTCGGTACCTGAAGCTTTCTTT. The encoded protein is CSVVYLGDSVPEAFF. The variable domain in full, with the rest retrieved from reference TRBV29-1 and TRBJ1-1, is SAVISQKPSRDICQRGTSLTIQCQVDSQVTMMFWYRQQPGQSLTLIATANQGSEATYESGFVIDKFPISRPNLTFSTLTVSNMSPEDSSIYLCSVVYLGDSVPEAFFGQGTRLTVV.

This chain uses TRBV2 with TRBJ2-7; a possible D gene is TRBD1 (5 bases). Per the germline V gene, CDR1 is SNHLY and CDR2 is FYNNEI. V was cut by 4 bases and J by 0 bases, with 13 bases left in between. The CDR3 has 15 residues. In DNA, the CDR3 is TGTGCCAGCAGTGGCCGACAGCTGAGCTCCTACGAGCAGTACTTC. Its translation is CASSGRQLSSYEQYF.

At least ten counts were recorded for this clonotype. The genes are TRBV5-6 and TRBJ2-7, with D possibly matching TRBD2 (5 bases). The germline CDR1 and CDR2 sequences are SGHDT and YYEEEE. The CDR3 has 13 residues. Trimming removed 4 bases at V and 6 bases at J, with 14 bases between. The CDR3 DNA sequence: TGTGCCAGCAGCCCAACCGGGGTCTCCGAGCAGTACTTC. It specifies CASSPTGVSEQYF.

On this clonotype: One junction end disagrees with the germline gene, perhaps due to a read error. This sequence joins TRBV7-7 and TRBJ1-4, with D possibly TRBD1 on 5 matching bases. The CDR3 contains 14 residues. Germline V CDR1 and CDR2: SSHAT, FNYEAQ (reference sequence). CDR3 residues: CASSSGTDDEKLFF. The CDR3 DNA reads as TGTGCTAGCAGCTCCGGGACGGATGACGAAAAACTGTTTTTT.

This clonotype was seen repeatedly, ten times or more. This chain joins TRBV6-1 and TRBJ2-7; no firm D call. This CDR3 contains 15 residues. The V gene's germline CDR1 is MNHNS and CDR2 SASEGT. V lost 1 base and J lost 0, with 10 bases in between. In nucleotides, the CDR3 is TGTGCCAGCAGTGAAGGAAGGGCTAGCTCCTACGAGCAGTACTTC. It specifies CASSEGRASSYEQYF.

In DNA, the CDR3 is TGTGCCAGCACACCGGGACAGGGGACCGAGCAGTACTTC. Amino acid sequence: CASTPGQGTEQYF. The chain recombines TRBV7-9 with TRBJ2-7, with 10 bases identical to TRBD1. This CDR3 comprises 13 residues. Germline assignment: CDR1 SEHNR and CDR2 FQNEAQ (reference sequence). The junction had 6 bases not matched to a gene; V was cut back by 7 bases and J by 6 bases.

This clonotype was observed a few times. CDR3: CSVREGEAGTQYF. The CDR3, as DNA: TGCAGTGTCAGAGAGGGGGAAGCGGGAACCCAGTACTTC. The chain uses TRBV20-1 and TRBJ2-5; D possibly corresponds to TRBD2 (7 bases). There are 13 residues in the CDR3. V dropped 7 bases and J dropped 8 bases, with 20 bases sitting between them. CDR1 is DFQATT and CDR2 is SNEGSKA in the germline V gene (reference sequence).

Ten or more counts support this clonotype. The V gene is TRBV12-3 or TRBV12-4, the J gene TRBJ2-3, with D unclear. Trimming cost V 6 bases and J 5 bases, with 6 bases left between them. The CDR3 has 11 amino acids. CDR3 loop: CASRVKDTQYF. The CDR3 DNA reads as TGTGCCAGCAGGGTCAAAGATACGCAGTATTTT.

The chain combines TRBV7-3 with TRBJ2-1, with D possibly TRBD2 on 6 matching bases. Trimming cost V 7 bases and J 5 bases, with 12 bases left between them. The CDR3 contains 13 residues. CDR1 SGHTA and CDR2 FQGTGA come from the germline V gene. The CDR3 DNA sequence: TGTGCCAGCACCGTAAGGACTAACAATGAGCAGTTCTTC. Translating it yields CASTVRTNNEQFF.